This T cell receptor (beta chain) was found in a study of shared clonotypes between healthy human individuals. Naive CD8 cells, CD45RO-negative and positively selected for CCR7, excluded terminally differentiated effector memory CD45RA+ cells. Assay used: immunoSEQ multiplex PCR; TCRdb lists only in-frame clones, some missing. The data hold roughly 2,000,000 clones, with 80% to 95% observed a single time. Sequenced sample: naive CD8+ T cells from PBMCs. The clonotype was recovered from a man between 18 and 35 years old in good health. Some clones in this sample may be carry-over from other donors' samples.

This CDR3 is CASMGGEGVYEQYF. The CDR3 DNA reads TGTGCCAGCATGGGGGGTGAGGGGGTCTACGAGCAGTACTTC. The chain carries TRBV2 and TRBJ2-7; D is perhaps TRBD1 or TRBD2 (6 bases each). The germline gives CDR1 SNHLY, CDR2 FYNNEI. The V and J ends lost 7 bases and 3 bases respectively, with 16 bases between them. The CDR3 contains 14 residues.